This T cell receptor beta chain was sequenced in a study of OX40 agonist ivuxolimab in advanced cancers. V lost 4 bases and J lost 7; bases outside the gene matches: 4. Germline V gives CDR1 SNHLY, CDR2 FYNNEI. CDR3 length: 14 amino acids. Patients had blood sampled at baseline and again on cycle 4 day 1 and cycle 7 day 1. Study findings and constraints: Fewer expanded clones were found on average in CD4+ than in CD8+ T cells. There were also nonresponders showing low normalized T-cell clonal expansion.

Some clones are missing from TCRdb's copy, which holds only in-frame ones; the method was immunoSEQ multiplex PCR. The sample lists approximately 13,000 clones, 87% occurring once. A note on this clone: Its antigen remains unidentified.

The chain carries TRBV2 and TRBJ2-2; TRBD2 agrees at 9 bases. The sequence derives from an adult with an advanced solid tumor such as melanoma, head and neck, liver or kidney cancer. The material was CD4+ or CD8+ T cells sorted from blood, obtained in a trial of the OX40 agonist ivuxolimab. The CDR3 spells CASSVSSGDGELFF. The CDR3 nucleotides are TGTGCCAGCAGTGTTTCTAGCGGGGACGGGGAGCTGTTTTTT.